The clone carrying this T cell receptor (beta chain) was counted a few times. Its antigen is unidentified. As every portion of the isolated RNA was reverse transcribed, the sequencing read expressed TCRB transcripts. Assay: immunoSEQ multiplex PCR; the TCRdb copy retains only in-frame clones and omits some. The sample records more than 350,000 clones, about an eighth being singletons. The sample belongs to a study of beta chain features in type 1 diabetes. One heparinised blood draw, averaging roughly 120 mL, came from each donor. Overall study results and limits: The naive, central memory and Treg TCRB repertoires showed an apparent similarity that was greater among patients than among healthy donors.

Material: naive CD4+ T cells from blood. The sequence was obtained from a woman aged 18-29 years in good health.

The DNA for the CDR3 is TGTGCCAGCAGCTCCCCAACAGGGGGGACGCTGACAGATACGCAGTATTTT. Protein sequence: CASSSPTGGTLTDTQYF. The rearrangement joins TRBV7-6 to TRBJ2-3, with 8 bases identical to TRBD1. In germline, CDR1 is SGHVS, CDR2 FNYEAQ. The length of the CDR3 is 17 residues. The junction had 12 bases not matched to a gene; V was cut back by 4 bases and J by 3 bases.